The clone carrying this T cell receptor (beta chain) was detected a few times. The antigen is unknown. The entry originates in a study of T cells after yellow fever vaccination. General study findings and limits: The booster response re-showed most primary clones: approximately 97% CD4, over 80% CD8.

TCRdb re-called the 5' RACE reads with MiXCR, one entry per CDR3 protein. The table includes some 350,000 distinct CDR3 sequences, 11% detected once. This CDR3 comprises 14 residues. V lost 1 base and J lost 4, with 11 bases in between. Germline assignment: CDR1 SGHRS and CDR2 YFSETQ. The material was PBMCs, obtained on the day of the first yellow fever vaccination. V usage is TRBV5-1 and J usage is TRBJ1-2; D unclear. The sequence was obtained from a man in his late teens or twenties who received the YFV17D yellow fever vaccine. The CDR3 DNA is TGCGCCAGCAGCTTGTACATTAAGGGCTATGGCTACACCTTC. Its translation: CASSLYIKGYGYTF.